This T cell receptor (beta chain) was found in a study of CD8+CD57+ T cells in acquired aplastic anemia. Study observations and caveats: Patients had approximately 30 CD8+ CDR3 sequences in common with controls (the shared set).

Genomic DNA constituted the template upon which TCR beta VDJ and CDR3 profiling was performed. TCRdb processed the reads anew with MiXCR; each CDR3 protein has one entry. The sample lists some 170,000 distinct CDR3 sequences, roughly 60% occurring once. The patients chosen for sequencing had shown expansion of CD8+CD57+ cells (detected by flow cytometry). The V gene lost 0 bases and the J gene lost 7 bases, with 8 bases spanning the gap. Germline loops: CDR1 MGHRA, CDR2 YSYEKL. This CDR3 comprises 13 residues. Of note for this clonotype: What it recognizes is unknown.

The sample taken for sequencing was sorted CD4+, CD8+, or CD8+CD57+ T cells (not recorded which) from PBMCs. The TCR comes from a human donor with aplastic anemia. The rearrangement links TRBV4-1 to TRBJ2-3; D remains unclear. The CDR3, as DNA: TGCGCCAGCAGCCAAGATCAAGGGAATACGCAGTATTTT. Translating it yields CASSQDQGNTQYF.